The present T cell receptor beta chain was sequenced within a study of technical replicates of blood from a few donors. Measured with immunoSEQ multiplex PCR; TCRdb has only the in-frame clones, and not every one. The sample has 79,000 or so clones, roughly 91% seen once. Per germline, CDR1 LNHDA and CDR2 SQIVND (reference sequence). V was shortened by 2 bases and J by 2 bases, with 10 bases between the two germline ends. There are 14 residues in the CDR3. The J gene is TRBJ2-7, the V gene TRBV19, with unresolved D. The TCR was taken from a human donor in good health. What was sequenced was T cells isolated from PBMCs. The CDR3 loop is CASSITAGTYEQYF. The CDR3 coding sequence is TGTGCCAGTAGTATAACGGCAGGTACCTACGAGCAGTACTTC.